This T cell receptor beta chain appears in the sequencing data of a study of beta chain features in type 1 diabetes. Whole-study findings and limits: cDNA-based sequencing might over-represent cells highly expressing TCR. Among all four CD4+ subsets, Type 1 diabetes patients had TCRB CDR3s that were moderately but significantly shorter.

This clone has just a few counts. Its specificity is not known. Expressed TCRB transcripts got sequenced, as all isolated RNA was reverse transcribed. Read counts averaged around 3.6 million for samples of naive, central memory and regulatory T cells. Assay: immunoSEQ multiplex PCR; the TCRdb copy retains only in-frame clones and omits some. The repertoire holds 200,000 to 300,000 clones, with 27% as singletons. Germline lookup yields CDR1 SEHNR and CDR2 FQNEAQ (reference sequence). The CDR3 consists of 18 residues. Trimming removed 5 bases from V and 0 bases from J; junction bases left unmatched: 12. The gene calls are TRBV7-9 and TRBJ1-5; 8 positions match TRBD1. This sequence originates from a man aged 25-40 years in good health. The specimen sequenced was central memory CD4+ T cells from blood. The CDR3 bases are TGTGCCAGCAGCGTCACGGGACAGGTTCTCTCTAGCAATCAGCCCCAGCATTTT. Translation: CASSVTGQVLSSNQPQHF. The entire variable domain, with the rest obtained from reference TRBV7-9 and TRBJ1-5, is as follows: DTGVSQNPRHKITKRGQNVTFRCDPISEHNRLYWYRQTLGQGPEFLTYFQNEAQLEKSRLLSDRFSAERPKGSFSTLEIQRTEQGDSAMYLCASSVTGQVLSSNQPQHFGDGTRLSIL.